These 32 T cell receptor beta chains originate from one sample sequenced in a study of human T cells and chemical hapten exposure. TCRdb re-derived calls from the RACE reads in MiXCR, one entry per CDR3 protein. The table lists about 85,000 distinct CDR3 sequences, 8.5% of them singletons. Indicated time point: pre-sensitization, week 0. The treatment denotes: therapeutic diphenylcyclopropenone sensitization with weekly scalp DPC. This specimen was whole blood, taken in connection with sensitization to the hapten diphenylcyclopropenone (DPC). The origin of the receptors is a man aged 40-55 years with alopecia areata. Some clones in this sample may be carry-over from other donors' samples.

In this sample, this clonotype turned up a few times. The CDR3 DNA sequence: TGTGCCAGCAGCTTAGGCACAGCAGGGGGACACGAGCAGTACGTC. This encodes CASSLGTAGGHEQYV. The V and J genes are TRBV7-9 and TRBJ2-7; 7 bases are shared with TRBD1. The CDR3 is made up of 15 amino acids. With 1 base clipped from V and 5 bases from J, the junction kept 8 bases outside the gene matches. Germline assignment: CDR1 SEHNR and CDR2 FQNEAQ (reference sequence).

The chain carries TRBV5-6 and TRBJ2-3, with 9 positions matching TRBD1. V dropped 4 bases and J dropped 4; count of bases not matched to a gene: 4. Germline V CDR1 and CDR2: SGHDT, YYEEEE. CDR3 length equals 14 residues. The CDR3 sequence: CASSKRTGADTQYF. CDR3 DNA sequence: TGTGCCAGCAGCAAGCGGACAGGGGCAGATACGCAGTATTTT.

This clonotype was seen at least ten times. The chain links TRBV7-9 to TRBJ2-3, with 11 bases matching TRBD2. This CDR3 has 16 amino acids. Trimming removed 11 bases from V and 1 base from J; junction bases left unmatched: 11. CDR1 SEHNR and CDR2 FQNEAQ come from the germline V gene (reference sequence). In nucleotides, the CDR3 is TGTGCCGGGGGGACTAGCGGAGTCTACCGCACAGATACGCAGTATTTT. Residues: CAGGTSGVYRTDTQYF.

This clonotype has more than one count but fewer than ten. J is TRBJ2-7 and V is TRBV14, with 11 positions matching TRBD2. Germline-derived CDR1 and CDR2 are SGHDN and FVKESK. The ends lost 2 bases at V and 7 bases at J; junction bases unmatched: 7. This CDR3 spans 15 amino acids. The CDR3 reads CASSQTSGSLGEQYF. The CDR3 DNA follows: TGTGCCAGCAGCCAAACTAGCGGGAGTCTAGGGGAGCAGTACTTC.

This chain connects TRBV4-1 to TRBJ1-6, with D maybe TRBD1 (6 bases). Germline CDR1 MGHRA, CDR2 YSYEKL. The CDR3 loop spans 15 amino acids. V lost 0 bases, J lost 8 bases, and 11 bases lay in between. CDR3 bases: TGCGCCAGCAGCCAAGAACAGGGAATGCATTCACCCCTCCACTTT. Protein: CASSQEQGMHSPLHF.

The DNA of the CDR3 is TGTGCCAGTAGGCCCGGGACTAGCCGCTCCTCGTACAATGAGCAGTTCTTC. As protein: CASRPGTSRSSYNEQFF. This rearrangement joins TRBV19 to TRBJ2-1; the match to TRBD2 covers 9 bases. The CDR3 has 17 residues. The germline CDR1 and CDR2 sequences are LNHDA and SQIVND (reference sequence). The junction had 13 bases not matched to a gene; V was cut back by 6 bases and J by 4 bases.

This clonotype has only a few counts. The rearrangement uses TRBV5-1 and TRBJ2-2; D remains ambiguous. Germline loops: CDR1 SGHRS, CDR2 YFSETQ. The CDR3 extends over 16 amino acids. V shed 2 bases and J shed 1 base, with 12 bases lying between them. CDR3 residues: CASSFSGQLNTGELFF. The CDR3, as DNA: TGCGCCAGCAGCTTCTCTGGGCAGCTGAACACCGGGGAGCTGTTTTTT.

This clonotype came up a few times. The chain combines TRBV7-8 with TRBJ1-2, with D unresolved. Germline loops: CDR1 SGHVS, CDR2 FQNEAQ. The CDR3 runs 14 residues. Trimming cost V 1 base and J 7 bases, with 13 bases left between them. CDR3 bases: TGTGCCAGCAGCTTAGAGGCTTCCTGGATTGGCTACACCTTC. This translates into CASSLEASWIGYTF.

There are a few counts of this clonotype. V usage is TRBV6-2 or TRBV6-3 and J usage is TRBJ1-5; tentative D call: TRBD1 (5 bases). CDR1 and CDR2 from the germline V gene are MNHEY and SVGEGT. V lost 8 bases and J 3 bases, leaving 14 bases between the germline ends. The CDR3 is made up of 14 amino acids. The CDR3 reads CASSGMNINQPQHF. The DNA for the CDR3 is TGTGCCAGCTCAGGGATGAATATCAATCAGCCCCAGCATTTT.

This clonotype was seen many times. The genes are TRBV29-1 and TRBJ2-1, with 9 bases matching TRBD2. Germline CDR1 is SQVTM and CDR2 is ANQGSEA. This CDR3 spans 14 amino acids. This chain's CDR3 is CSQTDAGGPNEQFF. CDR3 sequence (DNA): TGCAGTCAAACTGATGCGGGAGGGCCGAATGAGCAGTTCTTC.

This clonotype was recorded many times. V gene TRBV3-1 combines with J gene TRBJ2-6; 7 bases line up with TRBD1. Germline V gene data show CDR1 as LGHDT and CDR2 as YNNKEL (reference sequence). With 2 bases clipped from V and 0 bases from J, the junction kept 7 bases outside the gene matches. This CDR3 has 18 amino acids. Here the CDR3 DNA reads TGTGCCAGCAGCCAACACCCGGGACAGTCCTCTGGGGCCAACGTCCTGACTTTC. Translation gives CASSQHPGQSSGANVLTF.

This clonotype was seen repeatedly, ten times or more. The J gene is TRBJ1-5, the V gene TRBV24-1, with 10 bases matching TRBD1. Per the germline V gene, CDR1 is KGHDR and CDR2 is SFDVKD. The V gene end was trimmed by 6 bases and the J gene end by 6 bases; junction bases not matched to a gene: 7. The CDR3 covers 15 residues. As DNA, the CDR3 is TGTGCCACCAGTACGACAGGGGGCGGCGGTCAGCCCCAGCATTTT. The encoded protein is CATSTTGGGGQPQHF.

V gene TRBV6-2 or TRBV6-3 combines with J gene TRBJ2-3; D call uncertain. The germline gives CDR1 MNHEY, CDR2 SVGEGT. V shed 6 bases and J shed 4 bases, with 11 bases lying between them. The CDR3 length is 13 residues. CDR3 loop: CASRMGPADTQYF. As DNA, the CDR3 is TGTGCCAGCAGAATGGGCCCTGCAGATACGCAGTATTTT.

For the CDR3, the DNA is TGTGCCAGCAGCCGGCAGGGGGACAATCAGCCCCAGCATTTT. Translation: CASSRQGDNQPQHF. The chain combines TRBV5-4 with TRBJ1-5, with 7 bases fitting TRBD1. V lost 4 bases to trimming and J lost 3 bases; unmatched junction nucleotides: 4. Germline V gene data show CDR1 as SGHNT and CDR2 as YYREEE (reference sequence). CDR3 length: 14 amino acids.

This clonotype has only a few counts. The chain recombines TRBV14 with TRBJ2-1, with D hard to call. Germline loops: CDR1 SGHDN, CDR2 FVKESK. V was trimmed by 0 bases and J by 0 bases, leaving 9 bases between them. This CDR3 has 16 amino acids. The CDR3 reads CASSQDAYPSYNEQFF. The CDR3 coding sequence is TGTGCCAGCAGCCAAGATGCGTACCCCTCCTACAATGAGCAGTTCTTC. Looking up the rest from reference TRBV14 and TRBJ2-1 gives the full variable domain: EAGVTQFPSHSVIEKGQTVTLRCDPISGHDNLYWYRRVMGKEIKFLLHFVKESKQDESGMPNNRFLAERTGGTYSTLKVQPAELEDSGVYFCASSQDAYPSYNEQFFGPGTRLTVL.

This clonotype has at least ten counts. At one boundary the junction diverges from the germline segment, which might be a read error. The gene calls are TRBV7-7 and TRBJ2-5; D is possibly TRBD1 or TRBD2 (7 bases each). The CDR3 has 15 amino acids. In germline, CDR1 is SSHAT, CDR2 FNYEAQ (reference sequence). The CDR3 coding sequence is TGTGCTAGCAGCCCGGGGGGACAGTACCAAGAGACCCAGTACTTC. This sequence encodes CASSPGGQYQETQYF.

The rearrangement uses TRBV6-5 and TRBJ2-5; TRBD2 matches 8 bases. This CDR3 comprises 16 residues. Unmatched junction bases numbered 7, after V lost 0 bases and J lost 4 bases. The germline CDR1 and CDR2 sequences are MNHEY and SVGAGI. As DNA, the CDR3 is TGTGCCAGCAGTTACTCAACGCCTGGACTAGCAGAGACCCAGTACTTC. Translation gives CASSYSTPGLAETQYF.

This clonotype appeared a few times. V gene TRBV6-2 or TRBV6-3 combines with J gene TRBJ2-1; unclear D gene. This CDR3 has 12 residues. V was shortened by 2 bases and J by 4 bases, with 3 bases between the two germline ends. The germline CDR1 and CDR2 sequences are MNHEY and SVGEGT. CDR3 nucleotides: TGTGCCAGCAGTTACAAATACAATGAGCAGTTCTTC. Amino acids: CASSYKYNEQFF.

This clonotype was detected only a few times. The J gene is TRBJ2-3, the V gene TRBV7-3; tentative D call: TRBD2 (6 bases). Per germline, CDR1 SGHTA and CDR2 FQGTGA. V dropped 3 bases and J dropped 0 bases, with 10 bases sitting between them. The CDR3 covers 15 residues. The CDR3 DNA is TGTGCCAGCAGCTTGCGGGGATCTAGCACAGATACGCAGTATTTT. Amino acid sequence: CASSLRGSSTDTQYF.

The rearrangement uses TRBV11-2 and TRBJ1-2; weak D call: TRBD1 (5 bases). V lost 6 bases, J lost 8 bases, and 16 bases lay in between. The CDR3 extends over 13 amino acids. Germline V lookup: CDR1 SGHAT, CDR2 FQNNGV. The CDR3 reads CASSRDSLGGYTF. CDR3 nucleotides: TGTGCCAGCAGTCGGGACTCACTCGGGGGCTACACCTTC.

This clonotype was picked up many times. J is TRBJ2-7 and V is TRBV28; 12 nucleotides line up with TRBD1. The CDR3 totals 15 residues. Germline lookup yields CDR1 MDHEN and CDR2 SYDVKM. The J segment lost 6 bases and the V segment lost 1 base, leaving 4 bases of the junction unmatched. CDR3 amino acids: CASSLSGTGGLEQYF. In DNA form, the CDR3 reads TGTGCCAGCAGTTTATCTGGGACAGGGGGCCTCGAGCAGTACTTC.

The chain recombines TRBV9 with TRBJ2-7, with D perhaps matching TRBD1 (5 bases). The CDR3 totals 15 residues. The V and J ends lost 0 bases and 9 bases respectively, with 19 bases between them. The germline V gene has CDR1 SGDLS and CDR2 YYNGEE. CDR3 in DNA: TGTGCCAGCAGCGTAGGGTTTTGGACAACCCGGGTGCAGTACGTC. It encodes CASSVGFWTTRVQYV.

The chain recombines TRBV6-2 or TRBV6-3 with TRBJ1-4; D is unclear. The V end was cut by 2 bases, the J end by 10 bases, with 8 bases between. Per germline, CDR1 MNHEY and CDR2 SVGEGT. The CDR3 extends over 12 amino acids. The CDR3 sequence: CASSYLGGKLFF. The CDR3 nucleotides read TGTGCCAGCAGTTACCTAGGTGGAAAACTGTTTTTT.

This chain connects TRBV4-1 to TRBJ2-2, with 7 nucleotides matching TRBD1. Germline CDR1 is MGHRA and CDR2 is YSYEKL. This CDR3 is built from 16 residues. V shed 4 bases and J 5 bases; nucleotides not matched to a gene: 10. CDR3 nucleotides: TGCGCCAGCAGCCTACAGGGGTCCCTAAGGACCGGGGAGCTGTTTTTT. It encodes CASSLQGSLRTGELFF.

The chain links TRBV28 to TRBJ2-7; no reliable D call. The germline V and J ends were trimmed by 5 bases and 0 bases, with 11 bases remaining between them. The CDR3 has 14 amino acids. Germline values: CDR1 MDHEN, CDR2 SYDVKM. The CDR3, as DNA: TGTGCCAGCAGTGCCCCTCCGAGCTCCTACGAGCAGTACTTC. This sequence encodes CASSAPPSSYEQYF.

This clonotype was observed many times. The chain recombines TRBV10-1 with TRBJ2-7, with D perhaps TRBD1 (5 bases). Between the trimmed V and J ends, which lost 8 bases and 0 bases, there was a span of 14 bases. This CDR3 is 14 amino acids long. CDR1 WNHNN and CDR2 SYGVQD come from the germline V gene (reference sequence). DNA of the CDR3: TGCGCCAGCTTGAGACAGTTTAGCTCCTACGAGCAGTACTTC. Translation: CASLRQFSSYEQYF.

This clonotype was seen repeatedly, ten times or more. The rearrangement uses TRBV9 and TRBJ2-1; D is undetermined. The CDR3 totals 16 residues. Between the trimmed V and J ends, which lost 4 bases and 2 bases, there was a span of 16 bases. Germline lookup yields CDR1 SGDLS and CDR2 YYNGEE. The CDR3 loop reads CASSITPLDTYNEQFF. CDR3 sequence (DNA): TGTGCCAGCAGCATAACCCCCCTAGATACCTACAATGAGCAGTTCTTC.

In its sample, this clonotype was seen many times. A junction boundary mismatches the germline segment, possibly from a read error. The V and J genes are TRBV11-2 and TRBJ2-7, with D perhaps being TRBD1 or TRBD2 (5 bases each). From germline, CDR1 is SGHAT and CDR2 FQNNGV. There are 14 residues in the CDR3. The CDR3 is CPEGGHIVSYEQYF. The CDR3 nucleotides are TGCCCGGAAGGAGGACATATCGTATCCTACGAGCAGTACTTC.

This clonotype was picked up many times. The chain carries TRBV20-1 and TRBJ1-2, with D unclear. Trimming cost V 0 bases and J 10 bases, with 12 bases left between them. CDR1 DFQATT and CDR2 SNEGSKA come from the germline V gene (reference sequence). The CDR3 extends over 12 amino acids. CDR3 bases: TGCAGTGCTAGAGAAGGAGGGCCCGACTACACCTTC. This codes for CSAREGGPDYTF.

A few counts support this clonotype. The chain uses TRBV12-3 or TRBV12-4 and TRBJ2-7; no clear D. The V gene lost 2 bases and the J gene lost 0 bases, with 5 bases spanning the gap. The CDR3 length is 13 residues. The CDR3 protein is CASSLNPSYEQYV. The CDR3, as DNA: TGTGCCAGCAGTTTAAACCCCTCCTACGAGCAGTACGTC.

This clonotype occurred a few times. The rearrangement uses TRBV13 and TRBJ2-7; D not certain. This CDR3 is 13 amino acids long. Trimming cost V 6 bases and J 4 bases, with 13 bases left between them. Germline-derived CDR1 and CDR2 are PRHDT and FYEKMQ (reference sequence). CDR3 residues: CASSPQPRYEQYF. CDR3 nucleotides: TGTGCCAGCAGTCCCCAACCGAGGTACGAGCAGTACTTC.

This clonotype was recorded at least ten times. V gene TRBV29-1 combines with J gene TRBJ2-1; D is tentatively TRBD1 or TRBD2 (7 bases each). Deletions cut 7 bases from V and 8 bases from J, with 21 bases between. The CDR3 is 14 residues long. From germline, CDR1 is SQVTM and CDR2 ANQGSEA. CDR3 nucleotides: TGCAGCGCCTCTATGGGCAGGGGGAGGGATGAGCAGTTCTTC. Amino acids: CSASMGRGRDEQFF.